A selection of T cell receptor beta chains follows, all from one sample in a study of human T cells and chemical hapten exposure. TCRdb passed the RACE reads through MiXCR, listing each CDR3 protein once. The sample records a few hundred thousand distinct CDR3 sequences, roughly 7.7% being singletons. Sequencing used whole blood, obtained in connection with sensitization to the hapten diphenylcyclopropenone (DPC). Receptor source: a man younger than 30 with alopecia areata. Some clones in this sample may be carry-over from other donors' samples. CDR3s include the opening cysteine and the closing phenylalanine or tryptophan. D genes are given only for firm matches. Some rows mark clone size as missing; the rest say once, few, many or name a class of expanded clone.

cdr3_nt cdr3_aa j_call clone_size d_call v_call
TGTGCCAGCAGCTTGTCAATAGCCACGGATGAGAGCACAGATACGCAGTATTTT CASSLSIATDESTDTQYF TRBJ2-3 . . TRBV5-6
TGTGCCAGCAGCGTCCGGGGGCACGAGCAGTACTTC CASSVRGHEQYF TRBJ2-7 . . TRBV7-6
TGTGCCAGCAGGTCAACCCTCTATGGCTACACCTTC CASRSTLYGYTF TRBJ1-2 few . TRBV6-6
TGCGCCAGCAGCTCGACCGAAGAGACCCAGTACTTC CASSSTEETQYF TRBJ2-5 . . TRBV5-1
TGTGCCAGCAGTTACTCGACTAGCGGGGGGGATACGCAGTATTTT CASSYSTSGGDTQYF TRBJ2-3 many TRBD2 TRBV6-2/TRBV6-3
TGTGCCAGCAGTCTATTGGTCGGAAAACGTGGCAATCAGCCCCAGCATTTT CASSLLVGKRGNQPQHF TRBJ1-5 . . TRBV12-3/TRBV12-4
TGCGCCAGCAGCTTAGGACGTCCGAACACTGAAGCTTTCTTT CASSLGRPNTEAFF TRBJ1-1 . . TRBV5-1
TGTGCCAGCAGACTTGACGGTTCGGCCTACAATGAGCAGTTCTTC CASRLDGSAYNEQFF TRBJ2-1 . . TRBV7-9
TGTGCCAGCAGCCAGACAGGGGCCTATTCACCCCTCCACTTT CASSQTGAYSPLHF TRBJ1-6 . TRBD1 TRBV7-9
TGCGCCAGCAGTCCATCGGGACAAGCCTACGAGCAGTACTTC CASSPSGQAYEQYF TRBJ2-7 . . TRBV10-1
TGTGCCAGCAGCCCGACCCAGGGGGCGAGGACTGAAGCTTTCTTT CASSPTQGARTEAFF TRBJ1-1 . TRBD1 TRBV7-9
TGTGCCAGCAGCTTTGCAGGTCTGAACTCCTACGAGCAGTACTTC CASSFAGLNSYEQYF TRBJ2-7 many . TRBV7-9
TGTGCCAGCAGCTTAGGGCGGACAGCGAACACTGAAGCTTTCTTT CASSLGRTANTEAFF TRBJ1-1 few . TRBV7-9
TGTGCCAGCAGTTCCTCCCGAGCCGGGGAGCTGTTTTTT CASSSSRAGELFF TRBJ2-2 many . TRBV12-3/TRBV12-4
TGCGCCAGCAGCCGCGCCAGTGGATCTGTGAATGAGCAGTTCTTC CASSRASGSVNEQFF TRBJ2-1 few . TRBV4-1
TGTGCCAGCAGCTTATCCAGCCGAGCGTTAGGCCGCTATGGCTACACCTTC CASSLSSRALGRYGYTF TRBJ1-2 . . TRBV7-2
TGTGCCAGCAGTCCCCTCCCAGGACAGCAAGAGACCCAGTACTTC CASSPLPGQQETQYF TRBJ2-5 few . TRBV12-3/TRBV12-4
TGTGCCAGTAGGGGACCGTTCCTCCACTTT CASRGPFLHF TRBJ1-6 . . TRBV19
TGTGCCAGCAGTTTAGTTCAGGGGGCCTCACCCCTCCACTTT CASSLVQGASPLHF TRBJ1-6 few TRBD1 TRBV27
TGTGCCAGCAGTCAATCATCCGGCCGGCAGTTCTTC CASSQSSGRQFF TRBJ2-1 few . TRBV28
TGCAGCGTTGAGGGGGGTAGGAACGCCTACGAGCAGTACTTC CSVEGGRNAYEQYF TRBJ2-7 many . TRBV29-1
TGCGCCAGCAGCCATGCACCGGGACAGGGACGAAACACCATATATTTT CASSHAPGQGRNTIYF TRBJ1-3 . TRBD1 TRBV4-1
TGTGCCAGCAGCCAAAGGGAGACTGGAAACACCATATATTTT CASSQRETGNTIYF TRBJ1-3 . . TRBV4-2
TGTGCCAGCAGTTTTGACGCGGGGCCGGTCAATGAGCAGTTCTTC CASSFDAGPVNEQFF TRBJ2-1 . . TRBV12-3/TRBV12-4
TGTGCCAGCAGCCCCAGGACAGACTCCACCTCTGGAAACACCATATATTTT CASSPRTDSTSGNTIYF TRBJ1-3 few . TRBV9
TGTGCCAGCAGCTTAGGGGAAGGGGTCCGAGAGACCCAGTACTTC CASSLGEGVRETQYF TRBJ2-5 many . TRBV7-9
TGCGCCAGCAGTGGATGGGACAGGGGCCACGAGCAGTACTTC CASSGWDRGHEQYF TRBJ2-7 few TRBD1 TRBV10-1
TGTGCCACCAGAGGGGGGCGGGCCCTCTCCTACGAGCAGTACTTC CATRGGRALSYEQYF TRBJ2-7 . . TRBV15
TGTGCCAGCAGCTTAGGCCTAGCCAAAAGCTCCTACAATGAGCAGTTCTTC CASSLGLAKSSYNEQFF TRBJ2-1 . . TRBV11-1
TGTGCCAGCCAAGGGGGATTGAACACCGGGGAGCTGTTTTTT CASQGGLNTGELFF TRBJ2-2 few . TRBV9